This TCR beta chain was recovered during a study of ipilimumab plus nivolumab after autologous stem cell transplantation. The overall study: Typical patient got roughly 5 ipilimumab doses and roughly eight nivolumab doses (median). Both relapsed and primary refractory DLBCL were included. Notes on the study in general: The authors say TCR, Treg and microbiome findings warrant further study.

Patients got 3 mg/kg IV nivolumab weeks 1, 4, 7, 10, then biweekly through week 26. Trimming took 0 bases from V and 6 from J, leaving 28 bases between them. The CDR3 runs to 20 residues. CDR1 SGHTS and CDR2 YDEGEE come from the germline V gene. Generated by immunoSEQ multiplex PCR, the TCRdb table keeps only in-frame clones and is missing some. The repertoire consists of tens of thousands of clones, with approximately 86% occurring once and the leading ten covering 2.2%. Details on this clone: The antigen is undetermined.

This sequence joins TRBV5-8 and TRBJ2-1; D possibly matches TRBD1 or TRBD2 (7 bases each). The sequence was obtained from a male donor with diffuse large B-cell lymphoma. This specimen consisted of PBMCs, obtained in a trial of ipilimumab plus nivolumab as post-transplant consolidation. DNA for the CDR3: TGTGCCAGCAGCTTGGTAGCGGGTTCAGGGGGTTACCCCCTGCGCAATGAGCAGTTCTTC. It is translated as CASSLVAGSGGYPLRNEQFF. Combining the CDR3 with reference TRBV5-8 and TRBJ2-1 gives the whole variable domain EAGVTQSPTHLIKTRGQQATLRCSPISGHTSVYWYQQALGLGLQFLLWYDEGEERNRGNFPPRFSGRQFPNYSSELNVNALELEDSALYLCASSLVAGSGGYPLRNEQFFGPGTRLTVL.